The 16 T cell receptor beta chains below come from one sample, sequenced in a study of response to subunit inactivated influenza vaccine. TCRdb re-derived calls from the RT-PCR reads in MiXCR, one entry per CDR3 protein. The table includes about 310,000 distinct CDR3 sequences, 21% detected once. Source: PBMCs from blood, taken about 20 months after vaccination. These receptors came from a man aged 50-75 years who received an inactivated influenza vaccine.

This clonotype was recorded only once. The CDR3 DNA reads TGCAGTGCTAGAGAGTCGGGATCGCGTCATCTTCAGCCCCAGCATTTT. This sequence encodes CSARESGSRHLQPQHF. The chain has TRBV20-1 and TRBJ1-5; D gene ambiguous. The CDR3 spans 16 residues. The germline V and J ends were trimmed by 0 bases and 6 bases, with 18 bases remaining between them. Germline V CDR1 and CDR2: DFQATT, SNEGSKA (reference sequence).

V is TRBV28 and J is TRBJ2-2; 10 nucleotides match TRBD1. V shed 7 bases, J shed 5 bases, and the junction held 7 bases outside the gene matches. The CDR3 length is 15 residues. Germline lookup yields CDR1 MDHEN and CDR2 SYDVKM. The CDR3 DNA reads TGTGCCAGCACTCCGACAGGGGGCGGGACCGGGGAGCTGTTTTTT. Its translation is CASTPTGGGTGELFF.

The chain combines TRBV5-6 with TRBJ2-7; possibly TRBD2 for D (7 bases). Germline-derived CDR1 and CDR2 are SGHDT and YYEEEE. The V end lost 2 bases, the J end lost 3 bases, and 12 bases lay between the germline ends. The CDR3 covers 14 residues. The chain's CDR3 is CASSLSGTLYEQYF. Here the CDR3 DNA reads TGTGCCAGCAGCTTAAGCGGGACACTCTACGAGCAGTACTTC.

In this sample, this clonotype turned up many times. The chain uses TRBV7-9 and TRBJ1-1, with a possible D match to TRBD1 (5 bases). CDR1 and CDR2 from the germline V gene are SEHNR and FQNEAQ (reference sequence). The CDR3 is made up of 15 amino acids. The ends were cut back, 2 bases at V and 2 bases at J, with 12 bases in the middle. As DNA, the CDR3 is TGTGCCAGCAGCTTAAGGGGCACTCTCAACACTGAAGCTTTCTTT. Protein product: CASSLRGTLNTEAFF.

This rearrangement joins TRBV4-3 to TRBJ2-7, with 12 bases lining up with TRBD1. There are 16 residues in the CDR3. Trimming removed 0 bases from V and 3 bases from J; junction bases left unmatched: 3. Germline CDR1 reads LGHNA; CDR2 reads YSLEER. CDR3 in amino acids: CASSQDRDRGLYEQYF. The CDR3 DNA is TGCGCCAGCAGCCAAGACCGGGACAGGGGGCTCTACGAGCAGTACTTC.

This rearrangement joins TRBV5-1 to TRBJ1-1, with unresolved D. CDR1 SGHRS and CDR2 YFSETQ come from the germline V gene. Trimming took 0 bases from V and 7 from J, leaving 10 bases between them. The CDR3 totals 13 residues. The chain's CDR3 is CASSLEGIDEAFF. The DNA for the CDR3 is TGCGCCAGCAGCTTGGAAGGGATTGATGAAGCTTTCTTT.

The V gene is TRBV12-3 or TRBV12-4, the J gene TRBJ2-7, with TRBD2 matching over 7 bases. The CDR3 sequence is 13 residues long. The V segment lost 7 bases and the J segment 1 base; nucleotides outside the gene matches: 4. The CDR3 DNA follows: TGTGCCAGCACCTGGGGGGGATCCTACGAGCAGTACTTC. Translated: CASTWGGSYEQYF.

V usage is TRBV4-3 and J usage is TRBJ2-7; 10 nucleotides align to TRBD2. The CDR3 length is 15 residues. CDR1 and CDR2 (germline): LGHNA, YSLEER. The V gene end was trimmed by 0 bases and the J gene end by 6 bases; junction bases not matched to a gene: 5. The CDR3 is CASSQELAGTSEQYF. Written as DNA, the CDR3 is TGCGCCAGCAGCCAAGAACTAGCGGGGACTAGCGAGCAGTACTTC.

The V and J genes are TRBV6-2 or TRBV6-3 and TRBJ1-5, with 7 positions matching TRBD1. Per germline, CDR1 MNHEY and CDR2 SVGEGT. The CDR3 is made up of 14 amino acids. V shed 3 bases, J shed 5 bases, and the junction held 4 bases outside the gene matches. In nucleotides, the CDR3 is TGTGCCAGCAGTTATGGGACAGCATATCAGCCCCAGCATTTT. Its protein is CASSYGTAYQPQHF.

This clonotype was observed a handful of times. This CDR3 is CASSYESPLHF. CDR3 sequence (DNA): TGTGCCAGCAGTTACGAGTCACCCCTCCACTTT. The genes are TRBV28 and TRBJ1-6; no definite D call. The V end lost 4 bases, the J end lost 10 bases, and 5 bases lay between the germline ends. The CDR3 has 11 amino acids. Germline-derived CDR1 and CDR2 are MDHEN and SYDVKM.

This clonotype was seen ten or more times. This sequence joins TRBV7-8 and TRBJ2-7, with D maybe TRBD2 (6 bases). Germline V gene data show CDR1 as SGHVS and CDR2 as FQNEAQ. The CDR3 runs to 13 residues. The ends were cut back, 2 bases at V and 3 bases at J, with 8 bases in the middle. The CDR3 here is CASSLSGDYEQYF. The CDR3 DNA follows: TGTGCCAGCAGCTTATCGGGGGACTACGAGCAGTACTTC.

V usage is TRBV4-1 and J usage is TRBJ2-1; 9 bases align to TRBD1. V lost 0 bases, J lost 10 bases, and 16 bases stayed unmatched. CDR1 MGHRA and CDR2 YSYEKL come from the germline V gene. The CDR3 runs to 18 residues. CDR3 DNA: TGCGCCAGCAGCCAAGATACGGTAGGGACAGGGTGGGTAGGGGAGCAGTTCTTC. Protein product: CASSQDTVGTGWVGEQFF.

This clonotype came up a few times. The chain couples TRBV30 to TRBJ1-3; D unresolved. Trimming stripped 2 bases from V and 0 bases from J, with 11 bases between. There are 15 residues in the CDR3. From germline, CDR1 is GTSNPN and CDR2 SVGIG (reference sequence). The DNA for the CDR3 is TGTGCCTGGAGTTCCGGCGCTAGCTCTGGAAACACCATATATTTT. It yields the protein CAWSSGASSGNTIYF.

J is TRBJ1-5 and V is TRBV9, with D possibly being TRBD1 (6 bases). V dropped 0 bases and J dropped 0 bases, with 16 bases sitting between them. The CDR3 is 18 residues long. CDR1 and CDR2 from the germline V gene are SGDLS and YYNGEE. The CDR3 DNA reads TGTGCCAGCAGCGTAGTCTCCGGGGGCCCCTATAGCAATCAGCCCCAGCATTTT. As protein: CASSVVSGGPYSNQPQHF.

The V gene is TRBV7-8, the J gene TRBJ2-1; 7 bases align to TRBD2. Trimming took 0 bases from V and 3 from J; bases not matched to a gene: 11. Germline CDR1 is SGHVS and CDR2 is FQNEAQ. This CDR3 spans 18 amino acids. DNA for the CDR3: TGTGCCAGCAGCTTAGCGAGGGCTAGCCGGGAGGTCTACAATGAGCAGTTCTTC. Translation: CASSLARASREVYNEQFF.

This clonotype was counted ten times or more. The chain combines TRBV5-1 with TRBJ1-1; D unresolved. Deletions cut 2 bases from V and 5 bases from J, with 10 bases between. The germline V gene has CDR1 SGHRS and CDR2 YFSETQ. The CDR3 totals 13 residues. The CDR3 spells CASSFTPGTEAFF. CDR3 DNA: TGCGCCAGCAGCTTCACTCCGGGGACTGAAGCTTTCTTT.